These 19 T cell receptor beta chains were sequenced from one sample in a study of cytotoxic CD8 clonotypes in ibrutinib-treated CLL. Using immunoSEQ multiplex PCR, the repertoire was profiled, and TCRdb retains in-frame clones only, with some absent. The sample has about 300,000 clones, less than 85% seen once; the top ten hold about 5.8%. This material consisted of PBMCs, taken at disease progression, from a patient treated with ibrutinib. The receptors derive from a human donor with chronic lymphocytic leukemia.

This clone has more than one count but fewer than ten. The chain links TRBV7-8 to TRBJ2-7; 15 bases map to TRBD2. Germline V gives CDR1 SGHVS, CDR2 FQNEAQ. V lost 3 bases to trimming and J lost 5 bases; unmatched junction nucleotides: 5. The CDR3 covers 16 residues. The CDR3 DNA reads TGTGCCAGCAGCTTCGGACTAGCGGGAGGGTTGGACGAGCAGTACTTC. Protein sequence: CASSFGLAGGLDEQYF.

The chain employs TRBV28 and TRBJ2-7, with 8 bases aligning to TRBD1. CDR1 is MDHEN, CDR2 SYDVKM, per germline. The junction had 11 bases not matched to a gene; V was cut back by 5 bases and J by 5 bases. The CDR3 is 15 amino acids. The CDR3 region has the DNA TGTGCCAGCAGTCCCCTAGGGACAGGTATTAACGAGCAGTACTTC. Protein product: CASSPLGTGINEQYF.

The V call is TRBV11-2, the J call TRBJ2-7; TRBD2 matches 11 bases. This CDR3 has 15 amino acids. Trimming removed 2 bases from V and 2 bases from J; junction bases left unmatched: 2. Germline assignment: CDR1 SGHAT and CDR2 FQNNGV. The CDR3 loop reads CASSLTSGGTYEQYF. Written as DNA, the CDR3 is TGTGCCAGCAGCTTAACTAGCGGGGGTACCTACGAGCAGTACTTC.

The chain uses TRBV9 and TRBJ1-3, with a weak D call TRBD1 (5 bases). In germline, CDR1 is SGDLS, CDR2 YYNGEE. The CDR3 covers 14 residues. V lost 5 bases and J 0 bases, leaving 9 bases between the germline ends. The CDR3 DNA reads TGTGCCAGCAGTGGGGCACCCTCTGGAAACACCATATATTTT. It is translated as CASSGAPSGNTIYF.

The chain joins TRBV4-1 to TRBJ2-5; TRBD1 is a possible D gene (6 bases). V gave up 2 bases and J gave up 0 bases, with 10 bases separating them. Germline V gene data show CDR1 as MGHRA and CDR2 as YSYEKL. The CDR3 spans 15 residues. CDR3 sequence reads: CASSQPGHYQETQYF. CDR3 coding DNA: TGCGCCAGCAGCCAACCGGGACACTACCAAGAGACCCAGTACTTC.

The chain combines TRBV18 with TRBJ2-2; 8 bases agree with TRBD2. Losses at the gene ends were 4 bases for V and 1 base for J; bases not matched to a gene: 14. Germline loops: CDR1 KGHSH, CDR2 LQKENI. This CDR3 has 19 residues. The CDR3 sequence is CASSRLGLGVNGNTGELFF. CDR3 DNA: TGTGCCAGCTCACGGCTGGGACTAGGCGTGAACGGGAACACCGGGGAGCTGTTTTTT.

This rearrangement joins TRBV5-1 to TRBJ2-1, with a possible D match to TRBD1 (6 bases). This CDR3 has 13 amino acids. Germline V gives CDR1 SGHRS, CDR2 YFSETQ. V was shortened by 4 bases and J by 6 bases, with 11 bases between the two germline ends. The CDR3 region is CASSIGQFNEQFF. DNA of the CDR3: TGCGCCAGCAGCATAGGACAGTTCAATGAGCAGTTCTTC.

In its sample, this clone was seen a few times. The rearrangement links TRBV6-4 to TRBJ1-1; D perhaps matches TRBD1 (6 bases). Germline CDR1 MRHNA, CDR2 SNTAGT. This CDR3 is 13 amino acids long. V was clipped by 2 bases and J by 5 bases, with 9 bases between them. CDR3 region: CASSDGGGTEAFF. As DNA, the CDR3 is TGTGCCAGCAGTGACGGGGGCGGGACTGAAGCTTTCTTT.

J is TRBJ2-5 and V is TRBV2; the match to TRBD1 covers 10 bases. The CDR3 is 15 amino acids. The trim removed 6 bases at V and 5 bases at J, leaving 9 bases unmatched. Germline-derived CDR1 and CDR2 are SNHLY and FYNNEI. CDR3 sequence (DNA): TGTGCCAGCAGCCCTAAGACAGGGGGCCGGGAGACCCAGTACTTC. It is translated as CASSPKTGGRETQYF.

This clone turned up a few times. CDR3 sequence: CASRGDRANTGELFF. CDR3 sequence (DNA): TGTGCCAGCAGGGGGGACAGGGCGAACACCGGGGAGCTGTTTTTT. V usage is TRBV28 and J usage is TRBJ2-2, with 9 bases aligning to TRBD1. Germline CDR1 reads MDHEN; CDR2 reads SYDVKM. V lost 6 bases, J lost 0 bases, and 2 bases stayed unmatched. The CDR3 has 15 residues.

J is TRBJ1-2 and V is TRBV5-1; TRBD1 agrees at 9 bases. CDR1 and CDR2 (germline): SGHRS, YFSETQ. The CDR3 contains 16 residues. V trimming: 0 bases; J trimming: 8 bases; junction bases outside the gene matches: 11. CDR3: CASSLGPSGQGEGYTF. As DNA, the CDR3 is TGCGCCAGCAGCTTGGGACCCTCGGGACAGGGTGAGGGCTACACCTTC.

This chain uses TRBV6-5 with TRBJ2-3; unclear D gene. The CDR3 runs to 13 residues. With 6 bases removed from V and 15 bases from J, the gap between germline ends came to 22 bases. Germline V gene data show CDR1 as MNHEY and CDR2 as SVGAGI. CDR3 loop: CASSTRGRARIYF. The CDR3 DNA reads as TGTGCCAGCAGCACCCGAGGCCGGGCCCGGATTTATTTT.

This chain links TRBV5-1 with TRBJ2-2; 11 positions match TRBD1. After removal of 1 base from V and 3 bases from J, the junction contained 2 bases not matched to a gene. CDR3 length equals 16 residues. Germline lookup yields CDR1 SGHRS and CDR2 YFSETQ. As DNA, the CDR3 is TGCGCCAGCAGCTTGCCGGGACAGGGGGACACCGGGGAGCTGTTTTTT. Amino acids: CASSLPGQGDTGELFF.

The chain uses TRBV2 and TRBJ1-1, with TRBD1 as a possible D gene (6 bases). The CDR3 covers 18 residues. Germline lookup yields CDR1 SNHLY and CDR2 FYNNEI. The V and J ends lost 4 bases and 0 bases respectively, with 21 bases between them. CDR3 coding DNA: TGTGCCAGCAGTGTAGGAGGTCTAGGGGGGGCGGTGAACACTGAAGCTTTCTTT. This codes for CASSVGGLGGAVNTEAFF.

CDR3 loop: CASSLRGRSYEKLFF. CDR3 nucleotides: TGTGCCAGCAGCTTAAGGGGGCGATCGTATGAAAAACTGTTTTTT. The rearrangement uses TRBV11-2 and TRBJ1-4, with 7 bases identical to TRBD1. The CDR3 contains 15 residues. Germline loops: CDR1 SGHAT, CDR2 FQNNGV. V lost 2 bases, J lost 6 bases, and 6 bases stayed unmatched. Using reference TRBV11-2 and TRBJ1-4 for the parts outside the CDR3, the full variable domain is EAGVAQSPRYKIIEKRQSVAFWCNPISGHATLYWYQQILGQGPKLLIQFQNNGVVDDSQLPKDRFSAERLKGVDSTLKIQPAKLEDSAVYLCASSLRGRSYEKLFFGSGTQLSVL.

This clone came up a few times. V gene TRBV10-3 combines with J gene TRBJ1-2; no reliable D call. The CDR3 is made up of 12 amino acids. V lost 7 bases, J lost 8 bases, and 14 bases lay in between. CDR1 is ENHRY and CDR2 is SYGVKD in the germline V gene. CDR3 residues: CAIKPQAGGYTF. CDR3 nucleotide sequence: TGTGCCATCAAACCGCAAGCGGGAGGCTACACCTTC.

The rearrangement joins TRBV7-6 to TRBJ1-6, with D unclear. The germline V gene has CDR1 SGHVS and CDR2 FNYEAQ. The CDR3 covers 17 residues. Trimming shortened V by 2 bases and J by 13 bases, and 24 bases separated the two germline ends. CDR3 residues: CASSLRPPPVSYYPLHF. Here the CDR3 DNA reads TGTGCCAGCAGCTTAAGGCCCCCCCCCGTCAGTTATTATCCCCTCCACTTT.

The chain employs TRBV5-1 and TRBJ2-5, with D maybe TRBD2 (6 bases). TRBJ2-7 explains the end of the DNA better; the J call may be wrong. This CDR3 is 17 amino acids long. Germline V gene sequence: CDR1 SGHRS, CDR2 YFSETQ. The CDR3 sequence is CASSFNPRRGELYEQYF. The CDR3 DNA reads TGCGCCAGCAGCTTTAATCCAAGGAGGGGCGAACTCTACGAGCAGTACTTC.

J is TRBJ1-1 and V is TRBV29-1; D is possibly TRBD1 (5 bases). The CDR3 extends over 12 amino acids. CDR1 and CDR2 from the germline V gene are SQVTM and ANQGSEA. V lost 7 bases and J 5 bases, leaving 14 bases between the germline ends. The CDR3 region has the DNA TGCAGCGCGCGGAGTGGGGGGACTGAAGCTTTCTTT. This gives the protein CSARSGGTEAFF.